This note documents a single T cell receptor (beta chain) sequence. This clone has a single count. Its antigen is currently not known. No quality values exist for individual bases; no much larger clone is one base distant. These data originate in a study of vaccination effects on CD4 cells after COVID-19 (dated 2022 in TCRdb). Some background on the complete study: Each participant received two doses of an mRNA SARS-CoV-2 vaccine, either BNT162b2 or mRNA-1273. In the study, cultures from other donors were sequenced using the Oncomine TCR Beta short-read assay on an Illumina iSeq 100. The full study included over 8 COVID-19 convalescent patients and a few SARS-CoV-2-naive healthy vaccine recipients. SARS-CoV-2 spike-specific CD4+ TCR repertoires were compared before and after mRNA vaccination in COVID-19 convalescent patients and in infection-naive vaccine recipients.

Beyond this particular receptor, the publication reports: Among healthy vaccine recipients, nearly all vaccine-induced clones were SARS-CoV-2 mono-reactive, and only 1 of 255 was cross-reactive with common cold coronaviruses. The study was limited by a small number of convalescent patients and lacked early post-infection timepoints. Both infection-induced and vaccine-induced clones contracted markedly at late post-vaccination timepoints, which is consistent with waning T cell responses.

In the ViraFEST assay, PBMC were stimulated with viral peptide pools, and antigen-specific CD4+ T cell clonotypes were then identified by expansion using TCR sequencing. After 10 days of culture, CD4+ T cells were isolated with the EasySep CD4+ T cell isolation kit. The absence of prior SARS-CoV-2 infection in healthy vaccine recipients was confirmed by negative nucleocapsid antibodies before and after vaccination. Each well held two million PBMC cultured in IMDM containing 5% human AB serum, roughly 10 IU/ml IL-2 and gentamicin, along with 10 ug/ml peptides. Half of the culture medium was replaced with fresh IL-2-containing medium on days 3 and 7. Each peptide stimulation condition was cultured in triplicate wells unless otherwise noted. PBMC were separated from whole blood using Ficoll-Paque Plus gradient centrifugation and were then either cryopreserved at -140C or used fresh. The overlapping peptide pools covered the spike proteins of SARS-CoV-2 as well as those of the common cold coronaviruses HCoV-NL63, HCoV-OC43 and HCoV-229E. The QIAamp micro DNA kit was used to extract genomic DNA from the cultured CD4+ T cells.

V was cut back by 6 bases and J by 4 bases, leaving a gap of 18 bases between them. The CDR3 spans 15 residues, from the cysteine through the phenylalanine. Only the CDR3 part of the read is kept: 45 bases, read in frame from the first base. In the germline V gene, CDR1 corresponds to MNHEY and CDR2 to SVGAGI. The library relied on the immunoSEQ multiplex PCR assay. TCR beta CDR3 sequencing was performed on DNA from the cultured, isolated CD4+ T cells. In the source study's methods: The analysis removed non-productive TCR sequences, trimmed reads to the CDR3 region, and retained only CDR3s that were 7 or more amino acids long. Antigen-specific clonotypes were identified using the MANAFEST web app by comparison of expansion in peptide wells against reference cultures. Positive clones required FDR<0.05 expansion versus reference and all other wells, odds ratio above 5, and frequency above 0.1% in two replicate wells. A clonotype was defined as cross-reactive if the clonotype was significantly expanded both in SARS-CoV-2 spike wells and in at least one common cold coronavirus spike condition. CDR3 similarity was assessed by Levenshtein distance with the stringdist R package, and unrooted trees were built with ape in R 3.6.1. What TCRdb holds here is the immuneACCESS table cut down to in-frame rearrangements. Part of the clones is not present; checked against another copy, under half of the missing clones reflect an unresolved V gene, and the others are unexplained. V and J calls and clone size come straight from that table; D and trimming were deduced from the DNA. The sample yields about 27,000 clones; about 70% were counted once. The leading ten clones occupy 8% to 11% of the sample.

This specimen consisted of CD4+ T cells from PBMCs cultured with SARS-CoV-2 spike peptides, obtained before COVID-19 vaccination. The cell subset or site label for this specimen denotes: SARS-CoV-2 spike overlapping peptide pool stimulation. This receptor was taken from a human donor who received a COVID-19 vaccine. Rearrangement joined TRBV6-5 to TRBJ1-2; TRBD1 is a possible D gene, resting on 6 matching bases. CDR3 sequence: CASRSSGGRTYGYTF. Here is the DNA: TGTGCCAGCAGGTCATCGGGGGGCCGCACCTATGGCTACACCTTC.